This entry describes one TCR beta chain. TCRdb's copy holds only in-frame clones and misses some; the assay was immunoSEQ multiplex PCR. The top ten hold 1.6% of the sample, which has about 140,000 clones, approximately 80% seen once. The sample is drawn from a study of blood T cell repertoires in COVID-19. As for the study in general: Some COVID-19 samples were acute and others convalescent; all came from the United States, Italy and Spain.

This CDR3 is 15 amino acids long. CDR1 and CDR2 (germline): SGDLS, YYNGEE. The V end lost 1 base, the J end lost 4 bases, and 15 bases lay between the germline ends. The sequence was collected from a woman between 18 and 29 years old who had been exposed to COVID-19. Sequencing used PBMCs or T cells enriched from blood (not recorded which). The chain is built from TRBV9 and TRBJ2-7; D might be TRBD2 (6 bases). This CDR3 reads CASSVLPQRAYEQYF. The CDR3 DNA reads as TGTGCCAGCAGCGTACTCCCCCAGCGGGCTTACGAGCAGTACTTC.